Below, 8 T cell receptor beta chains from the same sample are listed, as sequenced in a study of blood T cell repertoires in COVID-19. Profiled with immunoSEQ multiplex PCR; TCRdb holds only in-frame clones, not every one. The sample carries over 85,000 clones, around four fifths recorded once. Sequenced: peripheral blood. These TCRs come from a woman aged 70 to 79 with acute or convalescent COVID-19.

The genes are TRBV28 and TRBJ2-5; 10 bases fit TRBD2. The trim removed 6 bases at V and 1 base at J, leaving 5 bases unmatched. The CDR3 consists of 15 residues. Germline V gene data show CDR1 as MDHEN and CDR2 as SYDVKM. The CDR3 sequence is CASSRSGGLQETQYF. For the CDR3, the DNA is TGTGCCAGCAGCCGTAGCGGGGGGCTCCAAGAGACCCAGTACTTC.

To note about this clone: Other DNA variants within this sample encode the same CDR3. The CDR3 DNA follows: TGTGCCAGCAGCTTTGGCGGGGACTCCTACAATGAGCAGTTCTTC. This codes for CASSFGGDSYNEQFF. This chain joins TRBV11-3 and TRBJ2-1, with D perhaps matching TRBD2 (6 bases). The CDR3 spans 15 residues. Germline assignment: CDR1 SGHNT and CDR2 YENEEA. V was clipped by 3 bases and J by 0 bases, with 9 bases between them. Full variable domain (remainder filled in from reference TRBV11-3 and TRBJ2-1): EAGVVQSPRYKIIEKKQPVAFWCNPISGHNTLYWYLQNLGQGPELLIRYENEEAVDDSQLPKDRFSAERLKGVDSTLKIQPAELGDSAVYLCASSFGGDSYNEQFFGPGTRLTVL.

The V and J genes are TRBV27 and TRBJ2-3; 8 bases align to TRBD2. The CDR3 has 16 residues. Looked up from germline, CDR1 is MNHEY and CDR2 is SMNVEV (reference sequence). V trimming: 6 bases; J trimming: 2 bases; junction bases outside the gene matches: 10. Here the CDR3 DNA reads TGTGCCAGCAGATCCCATAGCGGGGCCAACACAGATACGCAGTATTTT. This sequence encodes CASRSHSGANTDTQYF.

The chain employs TRBV5-1 and TRBJ2-5; D ambiguous. The V end was cut by 0 bases, the J end by 5 bases, with 14 bases between. This CDR3 comprises 15 residues. Germline CDR1 SGHRS, CDR2 YFSETQ. The CDR3 is CASSLVLSPSETQYF. The CDR3, as DNA: TGCGCCAGCAGCTTGGTACTGTCCCCCTCTGAGACCCAGTACTTC.

CDR3: CASRDRVKLGNQPQHF. CDR3 DNA sequence: TGTGCCAGCAGGGACAGGGTGAAGCTGGGCAATCAGCCCCAGCATTTT. The rearrangement joins TRBV2 to TRBJ1-5; TRBD1 matches 8 bases. V shed 6 bases, J shed 2 bases, and the junction held 9 bases outside the gene matches. Germline assignment: CDR1 SNHLY and CDR2 FYNNEI. There are 16 residues in the CDR3.

The CDR3 spells CASSEMASSYNSPLHF. CDR3 sequence (DNA): TGTGCCAGCAGTGAAATGGCAAGCTCCTATAATTCACCCCTCCACTTT. The V call is TRBV6-1, the J call TRBJ1-6; D gene ambiguous. The CDR3 has 16 residues. CDR1 and CDR2 (germline): MNHNS, SASEGT. The V end was cut by 2 bases, the J end by 0 bases, with 8 bases between.

Of note for this clone: Other DNA variants within this sample encode the same CDR3. The chain joins TRBV7-2 to TRBJ1-1; no clear D gene. V was trimmed by 3 bases and J by 0 bases, leaving 5 bases between them. Looked up from germline, CDR1 is SGHTA and CDR2 is FQGNSA. There are 13 residues in the CDR3. CDR3 sequence: CASSFSVNTEAFF. The CDR3 DNA reads TGTGCCAGCAGCTTTTCGGTGAACACTGAAGCTTTCTTT.

The chain uses TRBV10-3 and TRBJ1-2; unclear D gene. Trimming took 1 base from V and 3 from J, leaving 6 bases between them. CDR1 and CDR2 (germline): ENHRY, SYGVKD. This CDR3 region has 13 residues. The CDR3 loop is CAISEWEYYGYTF. CDR3 DNA sequence: TGTGCCATCAGTGAGTGGGAGTACTATGGCTACACCTTC.